The T cell receptor beta chain under discussion was sequenced for a study of blood T cell repertoires in COVID-19. The CDR3 is 13 residues long. V lost 7 bases, J lost 5 bases, and 14 bases lay in between. Per the germline V gene, CDR1 is SEHNR and CDR2 is FQNEAQ (reference sequence). Participant reports of clinical history set cohort assignment. Authors' processing steps: Estimation of nucleated cell counts was performed using reference gene primer amplification. Clones were sequenced by immunoSEQ multiplex PCR, and TCRdb holds only the in-frame ones, with some missing. V, J and clone size are taken as reported in that table, and D and trimming were inferred from the DNA itself. This table has 380,000 or so clones, 88% appearing once.

Sequencing was done on a sample of PBMCs or T cells enriched from blood (not recorded which). The chain couples TRBV7-9 to TRBJ1-1; D is unresolved. This sequence was found in a woman aged 40 to 49 with acute COVID-19. Here the CDR3 reads CASISEGGTEAFF. The CDR3 DNA reads as TGTGCCAGCATTTCCGAGGGAGGGACTGAAGCTTTCTTT.